This T cell receptor beta chain was sequenced in a study of tumor-infiltrating lymphocytes in primary liver carcinoma (TCRdb year 2017). At the level of the whole study: Roughly five patients with histopathologically diagnosed primary liver carcinoma underwent surgical resection in China between November 2015 and March 2016. Of the five patients, three men and two women aged 30 to 69 years, four had hepatocellular carcinoma and one had combined HCC and intrahepatic cholangiocarcinoma. Tumors of the five patients were stage T1-T3 N0M0 with maximum diameters of about 4.2 to 10 cm. Samples yielded roughly 3.5 to 8 million productive TCRbeta reads; read depth did not differ significantly between tissue types. For each liver tumor, the study sampled five regions along with adjacent normal tissue and blood, and applied TCRbeta repertoire sequencing, expression microarrays and whole-exome sequencing. TCRbeta repertoire sequencing covered 35 specimens from 5 patients: about 25 tumor regions, 5 adjacent noncancerous liver tissues and 5 peripheral blood samples. Repertoires from technical replicates were highly reproducible, with mean shared-clone rates approximately 0.88 and correlation coefficients above 0.98. The paper as a whole reports these results and caveats: Only the TCR beta chain was sequenced, so true repertoire diversity is likely underestimated because unpaired alpha chains were not captured. The study included only a few patients, and the authors note findings should be validated in a larger study. Bulk unsorted samples precluded comparing CD4+ and CD8+ T cell repertoires. The top 250 clones made up a significantly larger repertoire fraction in tumors than in blood (p = 0.039). Repertoire overlap was higher between tumor regions (mean roughly 35%) than tumor-adjacent (approximately 17%) or tumor-blood (roughly 14%) pairs, consistent with antigen-driven expansion.

From the germline V gene (reference sequence), CDR1 is SGHNT and CDR2 is YYREEE. After removal of 5 bases from V and 4 bases from J, the junction retains 7 bases not matched to a gene. From its cysteine to its phenylalanine, the CDR3 spans 15 amino acids. Only the CDR3 DNA stays, 45 bases, in frame from base 1. Blood RNA was extracted from unsorted whole blood using TRIzol reagent, and germline DNA was obtained with the DNeasy Blood & Tissue kit. At the time of sampling, the patients were treatment-naive and had chronic HBV infection. Before surgery, 4 to 5 milliliters of peripheral blood were collected into K2EDTA tubes. As regards this clonotype: Its antigen has not been determined. Base qualities were left out, and no much larger clone turns up one base away.

TCRbeta-specific cDNA was reverse-transcribed from about 520 ng total RNA using a constant-region primer and ProtoScript II reverse transcriptase. Three nested multiplex PCR rounds, following a slightly modified ARM-PCR procedure, were used to build the TCRbeta libraries. Each of the first two PCR rounds ran for 10 cycles and used multiplex TRBV1-TRBV30 forward primers together with a Cbeta reverse primer. Sample barcodes and Illumina adapters were added in a final 25-cycle PCR with Deep VentR polymerase. Amplicons of 200-500 bp were gel-purified with a QIAquick gel extraction kit before sequencing. TCRbeta amplicons were sequenced on an Illumina HiSeq 2500 with 250-bp paired-end reads. Under the source paper's analysis protocol: Trimmomatic v0.33 was used to quality-trim the reads, and FLASH v1.2.11 was used to merge paired reads so that full CDR3 sequences could be recovered. V, D and J germline segments were assigned to the rearranged TCRbeta sequences by MiGEC v1.2.1b. VDJtools v1.0.0 computed clonotype statistics and Shannon-Wiener diversity indices. Except for diversity analysis, only the 250 most abundant clonotypes of each sample were used in subsequent analyses to reduce sampling bias. The public sequencing data were trimmed at Q25 with fastp and processed into clonotypes with MiXCR by TCRdb, which kept only in-frame beta chains. CDR3 protein sequences are deduplicated, and each keeps its most common genes and DNA. Clone size and V and J calls follow TCRdb, not the original study. The sample profile shows fewer than 400,000 distinct CDR3 sequences; 65% of them were found once. The ten most abundant clones make up 9% to 10% of the sample.

The origin of this receptor is a man aged 35 to 55 with primary liver carcinoma and hepatitis B virus infection. Sequenced material: peripheral blood. In this chain, TRBV5-4 is recombined with TRBJ2-7, and 12 junction bases match TRBD2. The DNA reads as follows: TGTGCCAGCAGTCCTAGCGGGAGGGGTCCGTACGAGCAGTACTTC. Translated, it gives CASSPSGRGPYEQYF.